The 5 T cell receptor beta chains in this list originate from one sample, sequenced in a study of PD-1 blockade in classical Hodgkin lymphoma. Every patient relapsed after autologous stem cell transplantation, and brentuximab vedotin exposure varied. Measured with immunoSEQ multiplex PCR; TCRdb has only the in-frame clones, and not every one. The top ten hold approximately 6% of the sample, which has over 35,000 clones, around 83% seen once. This specimen was peripheral blood mononuclear cells (PBMCs), taken before the second cycle of nivolumab. All receptors come from a human donor with classical Hodgkin lymphoma.

The chain couples TRBV6-4 to TRBJ2-2; a weak D match, TRBD1 (5 bases). CDR3 length equals 14 residues. Germline V lookup: CDR1 MRHNA, CDR2 SNTAGT. V lost 6 bases and J lost 2, with 10 bases in between. CDR3 nucleotide sequence: TGTGCCAGCAGAGTCAGGGATAACACCGGGGAGCTGTTTTTT. Translation gives CASRVRDNTGELFF.

The V and J genes are TRBV27 and TRBJ1-3; the D is unclear. Germline lookup yields CDR1 MNHEY and CDR2 SMNVEV (reference sequence). V lost 5 bases, J lost 0 bases, and 5 bases lay in between. The CDR3 sequence is 13 residues long. The CDR3 DNA reads TGTGCCAGCAGTCCTCTCTCTGGAAACACCATATATTTT. Translation gives CASSPLSGNTIYF.

This clone has a single count. This rearrangement joins TRBV7-2 to TRBJ1-5; weak D call: TRBD1 (5 bases). From germline, CDR1 is SGHTA and CDR2 FQGNSA. Trimming took off 6 bases at V and 1 base at J, with 13 bases between the two ends. This CDR3 has 15 amino acids. Here the CDR3 reads CASRVTGGSNQPQHF. CDR3 sequence (DNA): TGTGCCAGCAGGGTTACGGGGGGGAGCAATCAGCCCCAGCATTTT.

For the CDR3, the DNA is TGTGCCAGCAGCTTAATACAGGGGTCCTCCTACGAGCAGTACTTC. Translation: CASSLIQGSSYEQYF. The chain has TRBV7-2 and TRBJ2-7; 7 bases align to TRBD1. J gave up 0 bases and V 2 bases, and 4 bases lay outside the gene matches. CDR1 is SGHTA and CDR2 is FQGNSA in the germline V gene. The CDR3 length is 15 residues.

The rearrangement uses TRBV4-1 and TRBJ2-3; a possible D gene is TRBD2 (5 bases). The V gene lost 0 bases and the J gene lost 4 bases, with 17 bases spanning the gap. The CDR3 runs 17 residues. Germline values: CDR1 MGHRA, CDR2 YSYEKL. CDR3 DNA: TGCGCCAGCAGCCAAGATTCGCGGGCGTCGTTCCCAGATACGCAGTATTTT. Residues: CASSQDSRASFPDTQYF.